This entry describes one T cell receptor beta chain. The sample originates from a study of blood T cell repertoires in COVID-19. Looking at the study overall: PBMCs, B-cell-depleted T cells, or T cells were the source of the cDNA or gDNA that made up the material.

Trimming removed 7 bases from V and 0 bases from J; junction bases left unmatched: 7. CDR1 and CDR2 (germline): LGHDT, YNNKEL (reference sequence). This CDR3 has 16 amino acids. Source study methods: Nucleated cell number was recorded as an estimate derived from reference gene primer amplification. The data were produced by immunoSEQ multiplex PCR, yet TCRdb's version contains in-frame clones alone and is incomplete. That table is the source of V, J and clone size, and D and trimming were worked out from the DNA. The repertoire holds more than 50,000 clones, with over 75% as singletons. The clonotype comes from a human donor in a cohort sampled during active COVID-19. The rearrangement joins TRBV3-1 (or the pseudogene TRBV3-2) to TRBJ2-3; 10 nucleotides match TRBD1. Source material: peripheral blood. The CDR3, as DNA: TGTGCCAGCAACCAGGCGGGACAGGGGAGCACAGATACGCAGTATTTT. Its protein is CASNQAGQGSTDTQYF.